Listed here are 32 T cell receptor beta chains from one sample, sequenced in a study of blood T cell repertoires in COVID-19. The table came from immunoSEQ multiplex PCR; TCRdb's copy has only in-frame clones and leaves some out. The table records fewer than 250,000 clones, roughly 81% of them present only once. The specimen sequenced was peripheral blood. The receptors derive from a woman in her fifties or sixties with active or convalescent COVID-19.

The CDR3 loop is CASSSLQVNTEAFF. The CDR3 DNA reads TGTGCCAGCAGTTCCCTCCAGGTGAACACTGAAGCTTTCTTT. The chain recombines TRBV28 with TRBJ1-1; D call uncertain. Germline V gene data show CDR1 as MDHEN and CDR2 as SYDVKM. There are 14 residues in the CDR3. The V end was cut by 4 bases, the J end by 0 bases, with 9 bases between.

This rearrangement joins TRBV7-9 to TRBJ2-5; 9 bases are a match to TRBD2. Losses at the gene ends were 2 bases for V and 4 bases for J; bases not matched to a gene: 11. Germline loops: CDR1 SEHNR, CDR2 FQNEAQ (reference sequence). The CDR3 spans 17 residues. The CDR3 DNA reads as TGTGCCAGCAGCTTATACCACTTAGCGGGAGTGGGAGAGACCCAGTACTTC. It codes for CASSLYHLAGVGETQYF. The entire variable domain, with the rest obtained from reference TRBV7-9 and TRBJ2-5, is as follows: DTGVSQNPRHKITKRGQNVTFRCDPISEHNRLYWYRQTLGQGPEFLTYFQNEAQLEKSRLLSDRFSAERPKGSFSTLEIQRTEQGDSAMYLCASSLYHLAGVGETQYFGPGTRLLVL.

The chain couples TRBV10-3 to TRBJ1-2, with D maybe TRBD1 (5 bases). The CDR3 runs 17 residues. The germline CDR1 and CDR2 sequences are ENHRY and SYGVKD. V lost 8 bases and J lost 3, with 25 bases in between. The CDR3 nucleotides are TGTGCCATCCGGAGTGAAGACAGAGCCTTTTCCTACTATGGCTACACCTTC. Protein: CAIRSEDRAFSYYGYTF.

The chain is built from TRBV29-1 and TRBJ1-2, with D possibly being TRBD1 (5 bases). Trimming cost V 7 bases and J 3 bases, with 21 bases left between them. The V gene's germline CDR1 is SQVTM and CDR2 ANQGSEA. The CDR3 loop spans 15 amino acids. This CDR3 reads CSAGFRPGSDYGYTF. CDR3 coding DNA: TGCAGCGCCGGATTCCGGCCAGGGTCGGACTATGGCTACACCTTC.

The chain recombines TRBV27 with TRBJ2-3, with TRBD2 matching over 14 bases. The CDR3 spans 18 residues. V lost 8 bases, J lost 7 bases, and 17 bases stayed unmatched. Germline loops: CDR1 MNHEY, CDR2 SMNVEV (reference sequence). CDR3 coding DNA: TGTGCCAGCTGTCTTACTCCCGGGACTAGCGGGAGAGTGAATACGCAGTATTTT. Protein: CASCLTPGTSGRVNTQYF.

The chain is built from TRBV3-1 (or the pseudogene TRBV3-2) and TRBJ1-1, with unresolved D. Trimming cost V 1 base and J 6 bases, with 6 bases left between them. This CDR3 is built from 12 residues. Germline CDR1 and CDR2: LGHDT and YNNKEL (reference sequence). In DNA, the CDR3 is TGTGCCAGCAGCCAAGGGGGAGCTGAAGCTTTCTTT. It encodes CASSQGGAEAFF.

DNA of the CDR3: TGTGCCAGTAACCCCGCGGGTCAGCAAGAGACCCAGTACTTC. Its translation: CASNPAGQQETQYF. The V gene is TRBV19, the J gene TRBJ2-5; tentatively, D is TRBD2 (5 bases). Trimming removed 7 bases from V and 2 bases from J, with 14 bases in between. CDR1 and CDR2 (germline): LNHDA, SQIVND (reference sequence). CDR3 length equals 14 residues.

The V call is TRBV28, the J call TRBJ1-3; weak D call: TRBD1 (5 bases). From germline, CDR1 is MDHEN and CDR2 SYDVKM. The CDR3 totals 14 residues. V was clipped by 2 bases and J by 7 bases, with 12 bases between them. The CDR3, as DNA: TGTGCCAGCAGTTTACCCGACAGAGTCAACACCATATATTTT. Its translation: CASSLPDRVNTIYF.

The chain joins TRBV5-1 to TRBJ1-6, with 7 bases identical to TRBD1. With V trimmed by 4 bases and J by 9 bases, 4 bases remained unmatched. The CDR3 runs to 13 residues. Germline CDR1 SGHRS, CDR2 YFSETQ. The CDR3 sequence is CASSRDSPSPLHF. The CDR3 DNA is TGCGCCAGCAGCCGGGACAGTCCTTCACCCCTCCACTTT.

This chain joins TRBV7-2 and TRBJ1-5; the match to TRBD1 covers 11 bases. Germline V gives CDR1 SGHTA, CDR2 FQGNSA. V dropped 4 bases and J dropped 11; count of bases not matched to a gene: 7. CDR3 size: 14 residues. The CDR3 nucleotides read TGTGCCAGCAGCTACCGGGACAGGGGGGCGGCCCAGCATTTT. Translation: CASSYRDRGAAQHF.

V is TRBV25-1 and J is TRBJ1-3; D is possibly TRBD1 (6 bases). Germline V gene sequence: CDR1 MGHDK, CDR2 SYGVNS. V shed 1 base and J shed 0 bases, with 13 bases lying between them. The CDR3 length is 17 residues. The CDR3 here is CASSEWGQEYSGNTIYF. Written as DNA, the CDR3 is TGTGCCAGCAGTGAATGGGGGCAGGAATACTCTGGAAACACCATATATTTT.

A few counts support this clone. The chain couples TRBV28 to TRBJ1-2, with 9 bases fitting TRBD1. In germline, CDR1 is MDHEN, CDR2 SYDVKM. The V and J ends lost 3 bases and 1 base, in that order; junction bases with no gene match: 6. CDR3 length equals 16 residues. The CDR3 nucleotides read TGTGCCAGCAGTTTTCCAGGGGGACAGGGTAACTATGGCTACACCTTC. Translation: CASSFPGGQGNYGYTF.

The chain employs TRBV6-1 and TRBJ1-3; D remains unclear. CDR1 MNHNS and CDR2 SASEGT come from the germline V gene. Trimming took off 0 bases at V and 3 bases at J, with 9 bases between the two ends. CDR3 length: 15 amino acids. As DNA, the CDR3 is TGTGCCAGCAGTGAAGCAGGAGGCCGTGGAAACACCATATATTTT. This gives the protein CASSEAGGRGNTIYF.

This rearrangement joins TRBV19 to TRBJ1-1; possibly TRBD1 for D (6 bases). The CDR3 extends over 16 amino acids. Germline CDR1 LNHDA, CDR2 SQIVND (reference sequence). Between the trimmed V and J ends, which lost 9 bases and 1 base, there was a span of 21 bases. CDR3 sequence (DNA): TGTGCCAGAGGAAAAAACCGGGACAAGGGGAACACTGAAGCTTTCTTT. This codes for CARGKNRDKGNTEAFF.

This clone was detected ten times or more. The chain recombines TRBV29-1 with TRBJ2-2; 8 bases align to TRBD1. Germline lookup yields CDR1 SQVTM and CDR2 ANQGSEA. V was pared by 6 bases and J by 1 base, with 13 bases of the junction left unmatched. The CDR3 loop spans 17 amino acids. As DNA, the CDR3 is TGCAGCGTCCAGACAGGGGAACGCGGAAGGAACACCGGGGAGCTGTTTTTT. Translating gives CSVQTGERGRNTGELFF.

The chain is built from TRBV2 and TRBJ2-7; 7 positions agree with TRBD2. Germline loops: CDR1 SNHLY, CDR2 FYNNEI. The CDR3 loop spans 17 amino acids. V lost 4 bases and J lost 0; bases outside the gene matches: 12. CDR3 region: CASSVREGGVSSYEQYF. The CDR3 bases are TGTGCCAGCAGTGTAAGGGAGGGTGGCGTGAGCTCCTACGAGCAGTACTTC.

The chain combines TRBV7-2 with TRBJ2-1, with 8 bases fitting TRBD2. V was clipped by 2 bases and J by 9 bases; unmatched bases: 6. This CDR3 contains 14 residues. CDR1 SGHTA and CDR2 FQGNSA come from the germline V gene. The CDR3 spells CASSLSGGYGEQFF. Written as DNA, the CDR3 is TGTGCCAGCAGCTTAAGCGGGGGATACGGTGAGCAGTTCTTC.

This rearrangement joins TRBV5-6 to TRBJ2-1; a possible D gene is TRBD2 (6 bases). The germline V gene has CDR1 SGHDT and CDR2 YYEEEE. With 0 bases removed from V and 2 bases from J, the gap between germline ends came to 21 bases. CDR3 size: 19 residues. The CDR3 DNA reads as TGTGCCAGCAGCTTGGTTGGGGGAGCGGGCTTCAGTCCCTACAATGAGCAGTTCTTC. Its protein product is CASSLVGGAGFSPYNEQFF.

The chain employs TRBV2 and TRBJ2-5; the D gene is possibly TRBD2 (5 bases). Trimming stripped 8 bases from V and 7 bases from J, with 14 bases between. Germline CDR1 is SNHLY and CDR2 is FYNNEI. The CDR3 consists of 12 residues. The CDR3 is CASAPLAGTQYF. CDR3 DNA: TGTGCCAGCGCTCCGCTAGCCGGGACCCAGTACTTC.

The CDR3 nucleotides read TGTGCCAGCAGTGACAGAATTGGACAGGGGACGAGCAATCAGCCCCAGCATTTT. Translation: CASSDRIGQGTSNQPQHF. The chain carries TRBV6-1 and TRBJ1-5; TRBD1 agrees at 9 bases. Germline loops: CDR1 MNHNS, CDR2 SASEGT. The length of the CDR3 is 18 residues. Trimming took 3 bases from V and 1 from J; bases not matched to a gene: 10.

DNA for the CDR3: TGCAGCTCCTGGACTTTTAACTATGGCTACACCTTC. Translating gives CSSWTFNYGYTF. The chain combines TRBV29-1 with TRBJ1-2; D gene ambiguous. This CDR3 has 12 amino acids. The germline V and J ends were trimmed by 8 bases and 1 base, with 11 bases remaining between them. Germline CDR1 and CDR2: SQVTM and ANQGSEA.

The rearrangement links TRBV20-1 to TRBJ1-2; unclear D gene. V gave up 3 bases and J gave up 5 bases, with 19 bases separating them. The CDR3 extends over 15 amino acids. CDR1 DFQATT and CDR2 SNEGSKA come from the germline V gene (reference sequence). The CDR3 bases are TGCAGTGCTAGTGACGCGGCGACCGAGCCGTATGGCTACACCTTC. It yields the protein CSASDAATEPYGYTF.

This chain uses TRBV29-1 with TRBJ1-5; 7 bases match TRBD1. Per the germline V gene, CDR1 is SQVTM and CDR2 is ANQGSEA. The CDR3 runs 14 residues. The ends lost 4 bases at V and 2 bases at J; junction bases unmatched: 5. The CDR3, as DNA: TGCAGCGTTGCCCTACAGGGGCGCAATCAGCCCCAGCATTTT. It codes for CSVALQGRNQPQHF.

V usage is TRBV25-1 and J usage is TRBJ1-6; D gene ambiguous. The CDR3 is 12 residues long. The V gene lost 8 bases and the J gene lost 16 bases, with 18 bases spanning the gap. Germline CDR1 is MGHDK and CDR2 is SYGVNS. The CDR3 nucleotides read TGTGCCAGCGGGCGCGTTCGGAGGGCACTCCACTTT. Translated, it gives CASGRVRRALHF.

The genes are TRBV28 and TRBJ2-5; 11 bases fit TRBD2. CDR3 length: 15 amino acids. CDR1 and CDR2 from the germline V gene are MDHEN and SYDVKM. V gave up 5 bases and J gave up 4 bases; unmatched junction bases: 6. The CDR3 nucleotides read TGTGCCAGCAGTCATAGCGGGGGGGTTCCAGAGACCCAGTACTTC. It encodes CASSHSGGVPETQYF.

This sequence joins TRBV9 and TRBJ1-4, with D possibly TRBD1 on 5 matching bases. With 4 bases removed from V and 7 bases from J, the gap between germline ends came to 23 bases. This CDR3 spans 17 amino acids. CDR1 and CDR2 (germline): SGDLS, YYNGEE. CDR3: CASSPNPSAARGEKLFF. CDR3 bases: TGTGCCAGCAGCCCGAATCCCTCGGCAGCAAGGGGTGAAAAACTGTTTTTT.

The V call is TRBV7-9, the J call TRBJ1-2; D unclear. V lost 2 bases, J lost 7 bases, and 5 bases lay in between. Germline V gives CDR1 SEHNR, CDR2 FQNEAQ (reference sequence). This CDR3 spans 11 amino acids. For the CDR3, the DNA is TGTGCCAGCAGCTTATCCGGTGGCTACACCTTC. Translated, it gives CASSLSGGYTF.

The rearrangement uses TRBV19 and TRBJ2-1, with 8 bases fitting TRBD1. Trimming at V came to 4 bases and at J to 4 bases, leaving 9 bases not matched to a gene. This CDR3 spans 16 amino acids. The germline V gene has CDR1 LNHDA and CDR2 SQIVND (reference sequence). CDR3 protein: CASSTEDRGPYNEQFF. The CDR3 bases are TGTGCCAGTAGTACCGAAGACAGGGGACCTTACAATGAGCAGTTCTTC.

V is TRBV7-9 and J is TRBJ2-2; TRBD1 matches 9 bases. The CDR3 runs 18 residues. J was trimmed by 6 bases and V by 0 bases; bases with no gene match: 11. Germline-derived CDR1 and CDR2 are SEHNR and FQNEAQ (reference sequence). CDR3 region: CASSLAGGNRDRAGELFF. The CDR3 bases are TGTGCCAGCAGCTTAGCTGGAGGAAACCGGGACAGGGCCGGGGAGCTGTTTTTT.

The genes are TRBV5-6 and TRBJ2-7, with D unclear. Trimming took off 0 bases at V and 9 bases at J, with 4 bases between the two ends. CDR1 SGHDT and CDR2 YYEEEE come from the germline V gene. This CDR3 region has 10 residues. The CDR3 sequence: CASSLDGQYV. DNA of the CDR3: TGTGCCAGCAGCTTGGACGGGCAGTACGTC.

The chain couples TRBV6-5 to TRBJ1-5, with 7 nucleotides matching TRBD1. From germline, CDR1 is MNHEY and CDR2 SVGAGI. CDR3 length equals 14 residues. With V trimmed by 6 bases and J by 2 bases, 4 bases remained unmatched. CDR3 sequence reads: CASRSTGGNQPQHF. Written as DNA, the CDR3 is TGTGCCAGCAGAAGTACAGGGGGCAATCAGCCCCAGCATTTT.

The genes are TRBV5-1 and TRBJ2-1, with 7 positions matching TRBD1. Losses at the gene ends were 8 bases for V and 5 bases for J; bases not matched to a gene: 10. The germline V gene has CDR1 SGHRS and CDR2 YFSETQ. This CDR3 has 14 amino acids. The CDR3 sequence is CASSSGQPNNEQFF. The CDR3 nucleotides read TGCGCCAGTTCATCGGGACAGCCTAACAATGAGCAGTTCTTC.